The clone carrying this T cell receptor (beta chain) was detected only once. Its antigen is as yet unknown. This specimen belongs to a study of T cell responses to AZD1222 COVID-19 vaccine. Findings and limits, study-wide: The breadth and depth of Spike-specific TCRs increased once two AZD1222 doses had been given. Donor demographics were predominantly white British with a female majority; clonal diversity may be underestimated. Targeting of unmutated variant regions was reportedly seen in nearly half of spike-specific TCRs.

The V gene lost 5 bases and the J gene lost 3 bases, with 16 bases spanning the gap. Germline V CDR1 and CDR2: MNHNY, SVGAGI (reference sequence). The CDR3 consists of 15 residues. Method: immunoSEQ multiplex PCR; TCRdb's copy keeps in-frame clones and lacks some. The sample includes over 50,000 clones, 84% of them seen just once. The sequence was collected from an adult in good health. The chain couples TRBV6-6 to TRBJ1-2; D might be TRBD1 (6 bases). Source: peripheral blood, taken on day 0 of AZD1222 vaccination. The DNA of the CDR3 is TGTGCCAGCAGTCGATCACAGGGAATGCACTATGGCTACACCTTC. Translating it yields CASSRSQGMHYGYTF.